The T cell receptor beta chain under discussion was sequenced for a study of cytomegalovirus exposure and HLA in healthy donors (TCRdb year 2017). About the investigation overall: According to an earlier analysis of 587 of the donors, about 179 million T cells yielded 120 million or so unique TCR beta sequences and about 300 Gb of sequence data. Donor age, sex, ethnicity and CMV serostatus were compiled together with the repertoire data. A later genetic analysis used genome-wide SNP genotypes for about 65% of the 666 donors, treating that subset as a discovery cohort. Besides the first cohort of roughly 660 subjects, a separate validation cohort made up of over a hundred different subjects was used. On average, around 230,000 unique TCR beta nucleotide sequences were sequenced per donor among several hundred genotyped donors of the cohort, with around 19% of those sequences being non-productive. The genetic ancestry cluster associated with self-reported Caucasian donors included 81% of the 300 to 450 genotyped donors. In the later analysis, no new phenotypic data were used to find candidate immune exposures; instead, reliance was placed on TCR beta sequences and their occurrence across donors. The study was designed to test whether signatures of past pathogen exposure could be identified by cataloging public T cell receptors. The T cell repertoires of roughly 660 subjects were profiled by immunosequencing and related to cytomegalovirus serostatus. The number of donors typed differed by locus, with about 629-630 for A, B, C, DRB1 and DQB1, more than 500 for DQA1, 606 for DPA1, and some 450 for DPB1. In a later analysis, previously published TCR beta repertoires from 666 donors were re-analyzed and high-resolution HLA genotyping was added so that TCR occurrence patterns could be studied. A few DR-DQ haplotypes were handled as single units for association and clustering because linkage in the cohort was strong. High-throughput TCR immunosequencing, statistical association of individual TCRs with disease status, and machine learning were combined to predict cytomegalovirus infection status. An earlier analysis of around 580 of the donors used high-throughput TCR beta sequencing to judge whether each TCR beta V gene segment behaved as functional or pseudogenic. An early release that covered 500 to 800 HLA-typed donors contained 250 to 350 gigabases of sequencing data and around 85 million unique TCR sequences. Every discovery cohort repertoire had been produced on one sequencing platform. Class I and class II HLA loci were covered by the typing at four-digit resolution.

Overall results and qualifications from the work: The classifier was reported to diagnose cytomegalovirus status with high specificity and sensitivity in both the original cohort and the validation cohort. The authors suggested that the approach could potentially be extended to other disease states and immunological phenotypes. Because counts were too low, approximately 15 rarely observed V segments, including chromosome 9 orphons, were excluded from the earlier analysis of around 640 of the donors. An association between a missense DCLRE1C variant and V-gene and J-gene trimming of TCR beta chains was found in a later genetic analysis and replicated in an independent cohort. When HLA alleles, especially DR and DQ, strongly co-occurred, TCR associations were difficult to assign to individual alleles. Because some donors lacked HLA typing at each locus, the association tests relied only on the typed subset. At a false discovery rate of 0.05, a later analysis linked 16,951 TCR beta sequences to specific HLA alleles. A later analysis found that most CMV-associated TCR beta chains appeared HLA-restricted, with HLA associations seemingly driven largely by CMV exposure. Only TCR beta chains were sequenced in this cohort, and the absence of alpha or paired-chain data limited detectable features. The study listed 150 to 200 TCR beta chains as associated with cytomegalovirus. Compared with equally common non-associated chains, HLA-associated TCR beta chains in a later analysis were more clonally expanded and had lower generation probabilities. Three of the identified cytomegalovirus-associated TCR beta chains were confirmed in vitro to be specific for cytomegalovirus antigens. In an earlier analysis of approximately 590 of the donors, most TCR beta V segments appeared in productive rearrangements about 90% or about 30% of the time, broadly matching IMGT annotations. Several of the top co-occurrence clusters appeared to be linked to parvovirus B19, influenza, CMV and Epstein-Barr virus, according to a later analysis. The presence/absence analyses assumed that sequencing depth was roughly uniform across donors, and that assumption may not be true. A cluster of highly shared sequence variants was judged likely to be a technical artifact of the sequencing pipeline. In a later analysis, the rate of TCR association differed among HLA loci, with DRB1 alleles having the most associated TCRs and HLA-C alleles having the fewest. In a later genetic analysis, fewer N-insertions in productive TCRs were reported among donors in an Asian-associated ancestry cluster than the 666-donor mean. Linkage disequilibrium might explain the correlated functional status among segregating V segments, but an unknown experimental factor could not be excluded. Because the 87-base-pair reads could not distinguish some IMGT-functional V segments, including TRBV6-2 and TRBV6-3, those segments were excluded. A further reported finding was that TCR beta sequences accurately predicted the HLA-A and HLA-B alleles for most subjects in the first cohort. Most TCR sequences were observed very rarely across donors, whereas some public TCRs were present in many individuals. Immune exposure information for the cohort was limited to CMV serostatus.

The germline V gene yields SNHLY for CDR1 and FYNNEI for CDR2. From its cysteine to its phenylalanine, the CDR3 spans 14 amino acids. Solely the CDR3 DNA is kept, with 42 bases framed from the first base. Trimming takes 6 bases from V and 4 bases from J, and the germline ends sit 15 bases apart. The cohort consisted of 666 healthy bone marrow donors. At the time of sampling, all cohort members were nominally healthy, though unrecorded immune exposures were likely present. The donor tested CMV seropositive, placing the donor among the 250 to 300 seropositive members of the cohort. A peripheral blood sample was collected from each donor, and TCR beta sequencing was performed on peripheral blood mononuclear cells. The Qiagen DNeasy Blood Extraction Kit was used to extract genomic DNA from the blood cell samples. On this clone itself: Its antigen is still unknown. The sample holds no much larger clone one base away, and base qualities are not on file.

The library relied on the immunoSEQ multiplex PCR assay. For the multiplex PCR, a mixture combining 60 forward primers for TCR Vbeta segments and 13 reverse primers for TCR Jbeta segments was used. The CDR3 region of rearranged TCR beta genes was amplified from genomic DNA by a multiplex PCR assay. Amplified TCR beta libraries were sequenced as 87-base-pair reads on the Illumina HiSeq System. On the study's bioinformatics: In a later analysis, tens of millions of unique TCR beta chains were counted across the approximately 620 repertoires, and roughly 9.9 million of these chains were shared by at least two donors. Raw reads were error-corrected and collapsed into unique sequences with a nearest-neighbor algorithm that merged closely related sequences to remove PCR and sequencing errors. CDR3 sequences were aligned to IMGT reference sequences to assign V, D and J gene segments. For a sequence to be retained, at least a six-nucleotide match to both a V gene segment and a J gene segment was required. A rearrangement counted as productive if the CDR3 had no stop codons and remained in frame with V and J, and every other rearrangement counted as non-productive. Following IMGT convention, CDR3 was defined as the stretch from the second conserved V-encoded cysteine up to the conserved J-encoded phenylalanine. In an earlier analysis of just under 600 of the donors, sequences lacking an unambiguous match to a single V gene segment were excluded. An earlier analysis of several hundred of the donors classified V segments as functional when productive rearrangements were above 56.7% and as segregating when the standard deviation between donors was above 5%. A statistical classification framework was developed to diagnose cytomegalovirus status using the catalog of TCR beta chain sequences. V and J gene assignment, in a later analysis, came from comparing TCR nucleotide sequences with IMGT/GENE-DB human TR gene sequences. A later analysis assigned CDR3 sequences and most-parsimonious VDJ recombination scenarios with the TCRdist pipeline. In a later analysis, every TCR beta chain was defined by the combination of its CDR3 amino acid sequence and its V-gene family, and reads without a unique V-gene family were dropped. A later analysis removed 592 highly shared, low-generation-probability nucleotide sequences to deal with suspected cross-contamination and a sequencing artifact. For each public chain, a later analysis derived a clonal expansion index from normalized ranks of inferred template counts within each repertoire. A later analysis computed generation probabilities with a VDJ recombination model fitted to out-of-frame rearrangements, and checked the results against IGoR. A later analysis scored TCR-TCR, TCR-HLA and TCR-CMV co-occurrence with hypergeometric tests, applying a repertoire-size bias correction to TCR pairs. False discovery rates were estimated in a later analysis by permuting HLA or CMV assignments 20 times. In a later analysis, co-occurring TCRs were grouped using DBSCAN, and TCRdist sequence similarity was added for clustering within HLA-allele-positive subsets. Repertoires with fewer than 30,000 or more than 120,000 public chains, plus five repertoires with anomalous nucleotide sharing, were excluded from co-occurrence clustering. TCRdb took this table from immuneACCESS and kept in-frame rearrangements with V and J called. Such tables lack part of the clones; where checked against another copy, unresolved V genes explain under half of the gap, and the rest is unexplained. That table furnishes V, J and clone size, whereas the DNA furnished D and trimming. Within this sample are hundreds of thousands of clones, with about 80% of them counted one time only. The top ten constitute 2.7% of the sample.

In this chain, TRBV2 is recombined with TRBJ1-2, and the D gene may be TRBD1, 6 bases matching. This sequence originates from a woman aged 55-70 years in good health and CMV-seropositive. Sequencing input: PBMCs. The nucleotide sequence is TGTGCCAGCAGGACCGGGACAACGATCTATGGCTACACCTTC. Translated, it reads CASRTGTTIYGYTF. Outside the CDR3, residues come from the reference TRBV2 and TRBJ1-2 proteins, so the full variable domain is: EPEVTQTPSHQVTQMGQEVILRCVPISNHLYFYWYRQILGQKVEFLVSFYNNEISEKSEIFDDQFSVERPDGSNFTLKIRSTKLEDSAMYFCASRTGTTIYGYTFGSGTRLTVV.